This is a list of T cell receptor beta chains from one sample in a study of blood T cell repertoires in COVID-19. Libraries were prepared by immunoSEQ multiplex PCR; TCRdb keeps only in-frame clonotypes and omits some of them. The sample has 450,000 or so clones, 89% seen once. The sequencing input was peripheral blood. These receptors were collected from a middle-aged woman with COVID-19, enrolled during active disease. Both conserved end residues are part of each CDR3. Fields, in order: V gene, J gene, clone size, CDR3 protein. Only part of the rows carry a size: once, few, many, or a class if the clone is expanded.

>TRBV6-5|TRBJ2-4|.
CASIGLNIQYF
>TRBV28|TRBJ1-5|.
CASSLLQGYQPQHF
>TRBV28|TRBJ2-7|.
CASSLLFGPTYEQYF
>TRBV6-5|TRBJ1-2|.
CASSYWPWRINYGYTF
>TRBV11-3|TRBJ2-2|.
CASSSLAYTGELFF
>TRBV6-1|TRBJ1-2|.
CASSEGTGLTSAGYTF
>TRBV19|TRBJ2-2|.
CASKRGQGNTGELFF
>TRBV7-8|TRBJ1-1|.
CASSPDRTNTEAFF
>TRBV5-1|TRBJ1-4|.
CASSRGGAGEKLFF
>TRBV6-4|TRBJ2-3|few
CASSEAGGTDTQYF
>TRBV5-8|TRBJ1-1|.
CASSLYGGETEAFF